A selection of T cell receptor beta chains follows, all from one sample in a study of T cell responses to AZD1222 COVID-19 vaccine. The table came from immunoSEQ multiplex PCR; TCRdb's copy has only in-frame clones and leaves some out. The sample contains around 130,000 clones, 75% to 95% of which appear only once. The input for sequencing was peripheral blood, taken 28 days after the second AZD1222 dose. These receptors were taken from an adult who received the AZD1222 COVID-19 vaccine. The CDR3 runs from the conserved cysteine through the conserved F or W. Fields, in order: V gene, clone size, D gene, J gene, CDR3 protein, CDR3 DNA. D genes are given only for firm matches. The size field is filled for only some rows; it gives once, few, many or a size class.

v_call: TRBV19; clone_size: once; d_call: TRBD1; j_call: TRBJ1-6; cdr3_aa: CASTSGTGPSSLHF; cdr3_nt: TGTGCCAGTACCTCCGGGACAGGCCCTTCGTCCCTCCACTTT
v_call: TRBV7-9; clone_size: -; d_call: -; j_call: TRBJ2-2; cdr3_aa: CASRPQGLINTGELFF; cdr3_nt: TGTGCCAGCAGGCCCCAGGGCCTCATCAACACCGGGGAGCTGTTTTTT
v_call: TRBV24-1; clone_size: once; d_call: TRBD2; j_call: TRBJ2-5; cdr3_aa: CATSDPGLAGEETQYF; cdr3_nt: TGTGCCACCAGTGATCCGGGACTAGCGGGAGAGGAGACCCAGTACTTC
v_call: TRBV7-3; clone_size: -; d_call: -; j_call: TRBJ2-3; cdr3_aa: CASSLGQGGGTQYF; cdr3_nt: TGTGCCAGCAGCCTTGGGCAGGGCGGAGGTACGCAGTATTTT
v_call: TRBV5-1; clone_size: -; d_call: -; j_call: TRBJ1-5; cdr3_aa: CASSLAGGALGPQHF; cdr3_nt: TGCGCCAGCAGCTTGGCAGGAGGGGCCCTCGGGCCCCAGCATTTT
v_call: TRBV30; clone_size: -; d_call: -; j_call: TRBJ1-1; cdr3_aa: CAWSVQANTEAFF; cdr3_nt: TGTGCCTGGAGTGTACAGGCTAACACTGAAGCTTTCTTT
v_call: TRBV24-1; clone_size: -; d_call: TRBD2; j_call: TRBJ2-2; cdr3_aa: CATKGETGTSGSGELFF; cdr3_nt: TGTGCCACCAAGGGCGAGACCGGGACTAGCGGGAGCGGGGAGCTGTTTTTT
v_call: TRBV6-6; clone_size: -; d_call: -; j_call: TRBJ1-1; cdr3_aa: CASSYSTDSGTEAFF; cdr3_nt: TGTGCCAGCAGTTACTCCACGGACAGTGGGACTGAAGCTTTCTTT
v_call: TRBV2; clone_size: once; d_call: -; j_call: TRBJ2-5; cdr3_aa: CASSELGQIRQETQYF; cdr3_nt: TGTGCCAGCAGTGAACTAGGGCAGATCCGCCAAGAGACCCAGTACTTC
v_call: TRBV5-1; clone_size: few; d_call: -; j_call: TRBJ1-4; cdr3_aa: CASSFSGVDEKLFF; cdr3_nt: TGCGCCAGCAGCTTTTCAGGGGTGGATGAAAAACTGTTTTTT
v_call: TRBV13; clone_size: medium-sized; d_call: -; j_call: TRBJ1-1; cdr3_aa: CASRSKGGMNTEAFF; cdr3_nt: TGTGCCAGCCGTTCAAAGGGCGGGATGAACACTGAAGCTTTCTTT
v_call: TRBV4-2; clone_size: -; d_call: TRBD2; j_call: TRBJ2-7; cdr3_aa: CASSQVKAGGYEQYF; cdr3_nt: TGTGCCAGCAGCCAAGTGAAAGCGGGGGGGTACGAGCAGTACTTC
v_call: TRBV9; clone_size: few; d_call: -; j_call: TRBJ2-3; cdr3_aa: CASSVEDYGGDTQYF; cdr3_nt: TGTGCCAGCAGCGTAGAAGACTATGGGGGAGATACGCAGTATTTT
v_call: TRBV3-1/TRBV3-2; clone_size: once; d_call: -; j_call: TRBJ2-4; cdr3_aa: CASSPRWVAKNIQYF; cdr3_nt: TGTGCCAGCAGCCCCCGGTGGGTAGCCAAAAACATTCAGTACTTC
v_call: TRBV6-5; clone_size: -; d_call: TRBD1; j_call: TRBJ2-5; cdr3_aa: CASRWTGEETQYF; cdr3_nt: TGTGCCAGCAGGTGGACAGGGGAAGAGACCCAGTACTTC
v_call: TRBV5-4; clone_size: -; d_call: TRBD2; j_call: TRBJ2-1; cdr3_aa: CASSRGGGVDNEQFF; cdr3_nt: TGTGCCAGCAGTCGGGGCGGGGGAGTGGACAATGAGCAGTTCTTC
v_call: TRBV29-1; clone_size: -; d_call: -; j_call: TRBJ1-2; cdr3_aa: CSADRGDYGYTF; cdr3_nt: TGCAGCGCTGACCGGGGAGACTATGGCTACACCTTC
v_call: TRBV21-1; clone_size: once; d_call: -; j_call: TRBJ1-2; cdr3_aa: CASSKIGPYGYTF; cdr3_nt: TGTGCCAGCAGCAAAATTGGGCCGTATGGCTACACCTTC
v_call: TRBV2; clone_size: -; d_call: TRBD1; j_call: TRBJ1-5; cdr3_aa: CASSEGGQGNQPQHF; cdr3_nt: TGTGCCAGCAGTGAAGGGGGACAGGGCAATCAGCCCCAGCATTTT
v_call: TRBV7-9; clone_size: -; d_call: -; j_call: TRBJ2-7; cdr3_aa: CASSLALMGGYEQYF; cdr3_nt: TGTGCCAGCAGCTTAGCGCTAATGGGGGGCTACGAGCAGTACTTC
v_call: TRBV4-1; clone_size: -; d_call: TRBD2; j_call: TRBJ2-1; cdr3_aa: CASSQGRTSGYQFF; cdr3_nt: TGCGCCAGCAGCCAAGGAAGGACTAGCGGTTATCAGTTCTTC
v_call: TRBV6-5; clone_size: -; d_call: -; j_call: TRBJ1-1; cdr3_aa: CASRTGHLGTEAFF; cdr3_nt: TGTGCCAGCCGAACAGGCCACTTAGGAACTGAAGCTTTCTTT
v_call: TRBV5-1; clone_size: -; d_call: TRBD1; j_call: TRBJ2-6; cdr3_aa: CASSLSSGGLSGANVLTF; cdr3_nt: TGCGCCAGCAGCTTGAGCTCAGGGGGCCTCTCTGGGGCCAACGTCCTGACTTTC
v_call: TRBV21-1; clone_size: -; d_call: -; j_call: TRBJ1-5; cdr3_aa: CASSKQDTLNQPQHF; cdr3_nt: TGTGCCAGCAGCAAGCAAGACACTTTGAATCAGCCCCAGCATTTT
v_call: TRBV27; clone_size: once; d_call: -; j_call: TRBJ1-1; cdr3_aa: CASSPWGRVAEAFF; cdr3_nt: TGTGCCAGCAGTCCATGGGGGAGAGTAGCTGAAGCTTTCTTT
v_call: TRBV11-3; clone_size: few; d_call: TRBD1; j_call: TRBJ1-6; cdr3_aa: CASSFGTGNSPLHF; cdr3_nt: TGTGCCAGCAGCTTCGGGACAGGGAATTCACCCCTCCACTTT
v_call: TRBV19; clone_size: -; d_call: -; j_call: TRBJ1-1; cdr3_aa: CASSQAGDTEAFF; cdr3_nt: TGTGCCAGTAGCCAGGCGGGGGACACTGAAGCTTTCTTT
v_call: TRBV6-5; clone_size: once; d_call: -; j_call: TRBJ1-2; cdr3_aa: CASGLRSDYGYTF; cdr3_nt: TGTGCCAGCGGACTACGGTCGGACTATGGCTACACCTTC
v_call: TRBV30; clone_size: once; d_call: -; j_call: TRBJ2-1; cdr3_aa: CAWSPGDEQFF; cdr3_nt: TGTGCCTGGAGTCCAGGGGATGAGCAGTTCTTC
v_call: TRBV19; clone_size: -; d_call: -; j_call: TRBJ2-1; cdr3_aa: CASSIKGNGEQFF; cdr3_nt: TGTGCCAGTAGTATTAAGGGGAATGGTGAGCAGTTCTTC
v_call: TRBV6-5; clone_size: -; d_call: TRBD1; j_call: TRBJ1-3; cdr3_aa: CASTRDRGTGNTIYF; cdr3_nt: TGTGCCAGCACCCGGGACAGAGGAACTGGAAACACCATATATTTT
v_call: TRBV5-1; clone_size: -; d_call: -; j_call: TRBJ2-5; cdr3_aa: CASSAGTGIQETQYF; cdr3_nt: TGCGCCAGCAGCGCGGGAACAGGGATACAAGAGACCCAGTACTTC
v_call: TRBV12-5; clone_size: -; d_call: -; j_call: TRBJ2-6; cdr3_aa: CASGSSPLSGANVLTF; cdr3_nt: TGTGCTAGTGGTTCTTCACCTCTCTCTGGGGCCAACGTCCTGACTTTC
v_call: TRBV11-3; clone_size: -; d_call: -; j_call: TRBJ2-4; cdr3_aa: CASSLGKRASLAKNIQYF; cdr3_nt: TGTGCCAGCAGCTTAGGCAAAAGGGCCAGTCTAGCCAAAAACATTCAGTACTTC
v_call: TRBV6-6; clone_size: -; d_call: TRBD1; j_call: TRBJ1-1; cdr3_aa: CASTADRAGEAFF; cdr3_nt: TGTGCCAGCACCGCAGACAGGGCTGGTGAAGCTTTCTTT
v_call: TRBV12-5; clone_size: -; d_call: TRBD1; j_call: TRBJ2-7; cdr3_aa: CASGFTGGYEQYF; cdr3_nt: TGTGCTAGTGGTTTTACAGGGGGCTACGAGCAGTACTTC
v_call: TRBV7-9; clone_size: -; d_call: -; j_call: TRBJ1-1; cdr3_aa: CASSADGTRPMNTEAFF; cdr3_nt: TGTGCCAGCAGCGCCGACGGCACTCGGCCTATGAACACTGAAGCTTTCTTT
v_call: TRBV7-3; clone_size: -; d_call: TRBD2; j_call: TRBJ2-1; cdr3_aa: CASSLTRGLAGRNEQFF; cdr3_nt: TGTGCCAGCAGCTTAACGAGGGGACTAGCGGGGCGGAATGAGCAGTTCTTC
v_call: TRBV19; clone_size: -; d_call: TRBD2; j_call: TRBJ2-6; cdr3_aa: CASSNHGLANSGANVLTF; cdr3_nt: TGTGCCAGTAGTAACCACGGACTAGCCAACTCTGGGGCCAACGTCCTGACTTTC
v_call: TRBV7-9; clone_size: -; d_call: TRBD2; j_call: TRBJ2-7; cdr3_aa: CASSDRTSGGPEQYF; cdr3_nt: TGTGCCAGCAGCGATCGGACTAGCGGGGGGCCCGAGCAGTACTTC
v_call: TRBV5-1; clone_size: -; d_call: -; j_call: TRBJ1-1; cdr3_aa: CASTRRGAVNTEAFF; cdr3_nt: TGCGCCAGCACCCGGCGGGGGGCTGTCAACACTGAAGCTTTCTTT
v_call: TRBV5-1; clone_size: -; d_call: -; j_call: TRBJ2-3; cdr3_aa: CASSLEGAEFTDTQYF; cdr3_nt: TGCGCCAGCAGCCTGGAAGGAGCGGAGTTCACAGATACGCAGTATTTT
v_call: TRBV19; clone_size: -; d_call: -; j_call: TRBJ2-3; cdr3_aa: CASSIRNVDTQYF; cdr3_nt: TGTGCCAGTAGTATTCGGAATGTGGATACGCAGTATTTT
v_call: TRBV7-3; clone_size: -; d_call: -; j_call: TRBJ2-1; cdr3_aa: CASSRDTSSYNEQFF; cdr3_nt: TGTGCCAGCAGCCGGGACACCTCCTCCTACAATGAGCAGTTCTTC
v_call: TRBV12-3/TRBV12-4; clone_size: -; d_call: -; j_call: TRBJ1-1; cdr3_aa: CASRQVNTEAFF; cdr3_nt: TGTGCCAGCAGACAGGTGAACACTGAAGCTTTCTTT
v_call: TRBV7-8; clone_size: -; d_call: -; j_call: TRBJ1-1; cdr3_aa: CASSFFWEITMNTEAFF; cdr3_nt: TGTGCCAGCAGCTTCTTCTGGGAAATAACCATGAACACTGAAGCTTTCTTT
v_call: TRBV5-4; clone_size: -; d_call: TRBD1; j_call: TRBJ1-6; cdr3_aa: CASSWDDRGTLHF; cdr3_nt: TGTGCCAGCAGCTGGGACGACAGGGGGACCCTCCACTTT
v_call: TRBV2; clone_size: -; d_call: -; j_call: TRBJ1-2; cdr3_aa: CASSESRQGVRGYTF; cdr3_nt: TGTGCCAGCAGTGAATCTCGCCAGGGAGTGCGAGGCTACACCTTC
v_call: TRBV30; clone_size: -; d_call: -; j_call: TRBJ1-2; cdr3_aa: CAWSVRIEGGYTF; cdr3_nt: TGTGCCTGGAGTGTACGAATCGAGGGGGGCTACACCTTC
v_call: TRBV2; clone_size: few; d_call: TRBD1; j_call: TRBJ2-7; cdr3_aa: CASSSDRVFYEQYF; cdr3_nt: TGTGCCAGCAGTTCGGACAGGGTTTTTTACGAGCAGTACTTC
v_call: TRBV7-8; clone_size: -; d_call: -; j_call: TRBJ2-1; cdr3_aa: CASSPSRERSYNEQFF; cdr3_nt: TGTGCCAGCAGCCCCAGTCGGGAGAGGTCCTACAATGAGCAGTTCTTC
v_call: TRBV5-4; clone_size: few; d_call: TRBD1; j_call: TRBJ2-5; cdr3_aa: CASSLAGQGAETQYF; cdr3_nt: TGTGCCAGCAGCTTGGCCGGACAGGGGGCTGAGACCCAGTACTTC
v_call: TRBV24-1; clone_size: -; d_call: -; j_call: TRBJ2-7; cdr3_aa: CATSDVRQASYEQYF; cdr3_nt: TGTGCCACCAGTGATGTGCGGCAGGCGTCCTACGAGCAGTACTTC